The entry below gives a single T cell receptor (beta chain) sequence along with its context. The source of the sample is a study of blood T cell repertoires in COVID-19. Germline CDR1 reads SGHRS; CDR2 reads YFSETQ. The CDR3 runs 15 residues. V was clipped by 1 base and J by 8 bases; unmatched bases: 10. The authors' processing: It was from reference gene primer amplification that nucleated cell counts were estimated. The table came from immunoSEQ multiplex PCR; TCRdb's copy has only in-frame clones and leaves some out. The V and J calls and clone size come from that table; D and trimming were worked out from the DNA. Of a few hundred thousand clones listed, roughly 90% are singletons. Participant reports of clinical history set cohort assignment. Two negative PCRs, clearance, or symptom resolution were required of recovered Cohort 3 donors.

This TCR was sampled from a woman in her 30s who had recovered from COVID-19. The rearrangement joins TRBV5-1 to TRBJ2-3, with 7 nucleotides matching TRBD2. The specimen was PBMCs or T cells enriched from blood (not recorded which). This chain's CDR3 is CASSLSGVAPGTQYF. Written as DNA, the CDR3 is TGCGCCAGCAGCTTGAGCGGGGTGGCTCCGGGTACGCAGTATTTT.